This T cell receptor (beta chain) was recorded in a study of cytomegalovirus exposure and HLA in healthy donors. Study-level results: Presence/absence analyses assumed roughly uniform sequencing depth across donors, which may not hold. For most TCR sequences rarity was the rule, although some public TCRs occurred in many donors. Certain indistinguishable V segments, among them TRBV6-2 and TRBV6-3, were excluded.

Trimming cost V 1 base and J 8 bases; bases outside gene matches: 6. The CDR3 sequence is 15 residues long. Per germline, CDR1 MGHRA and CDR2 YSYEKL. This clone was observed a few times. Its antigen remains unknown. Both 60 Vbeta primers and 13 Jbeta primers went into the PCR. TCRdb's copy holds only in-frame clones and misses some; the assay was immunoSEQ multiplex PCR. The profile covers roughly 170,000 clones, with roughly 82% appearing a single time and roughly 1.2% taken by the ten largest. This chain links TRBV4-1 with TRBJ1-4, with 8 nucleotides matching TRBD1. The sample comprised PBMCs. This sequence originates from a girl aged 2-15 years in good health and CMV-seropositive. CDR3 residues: CASSQVRDRLEKLFF. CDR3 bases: TGCGCCAGCAGCCAAGTCCGGGACAGGTTAGAAAAACTGTTTTTT.